This T cell receptor beta chain was sequenced during a study of blood T cell repertoires in COVID-19. The method was immunoSEQ multiplex PCR; TCRdb's version includes in-frame clones alone and lacks a portion of them. The sample yields about 190,000 clones, about nine tenths seen once. The V gene's germline CDR1 is SGHRS and CDR2 YFSETQ. The CDR3 extends over 13 amino acids. Trimming removed 0 bases at V and 7 bases at J, with 8 bases between. The chain employs TRBV5-1 and TRBJ1-5; D gene ambiguous. This receptor was taken from a man in his thirties or forties with acute or convalescent COVID-19. The sequencing input was peripheral blood. The CDR3 DNA reads TGCGCCAGCAGCTTGGATGTGGGCCAGCCCCAGCATTTT. Translated, it gives CASSLDVGQPQHF.